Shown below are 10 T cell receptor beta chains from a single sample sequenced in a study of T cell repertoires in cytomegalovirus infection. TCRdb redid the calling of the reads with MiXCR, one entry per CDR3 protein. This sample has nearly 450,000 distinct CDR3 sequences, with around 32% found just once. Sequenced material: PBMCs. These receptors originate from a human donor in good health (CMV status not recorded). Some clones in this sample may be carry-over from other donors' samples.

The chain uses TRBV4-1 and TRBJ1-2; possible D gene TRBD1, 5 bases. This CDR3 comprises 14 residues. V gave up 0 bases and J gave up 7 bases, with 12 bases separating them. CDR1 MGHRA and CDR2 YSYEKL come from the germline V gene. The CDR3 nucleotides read TGCGCCAGCAGCCAAGATTCGAGCGGGACTGGCTACACCTTC. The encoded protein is CASSQDSSGTGYTF.

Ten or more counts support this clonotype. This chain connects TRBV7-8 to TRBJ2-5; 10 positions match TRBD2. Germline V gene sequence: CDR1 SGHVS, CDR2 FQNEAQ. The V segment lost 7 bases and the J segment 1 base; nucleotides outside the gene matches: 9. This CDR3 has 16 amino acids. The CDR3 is CASTSGASGGQETQYF. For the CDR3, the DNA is TGTGCCAGCACCTCCGGGGCTAGCGGGGGCCAAGAGACCCAGTACTTC.

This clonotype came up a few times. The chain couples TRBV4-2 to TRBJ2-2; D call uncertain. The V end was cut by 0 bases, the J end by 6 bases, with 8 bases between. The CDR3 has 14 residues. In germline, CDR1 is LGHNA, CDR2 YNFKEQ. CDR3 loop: CASSQELLSGELFF. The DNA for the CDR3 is TGTGCCAGCAGCCAAGAACTCCTGTCCGGGGAGCTGTTTTTT.

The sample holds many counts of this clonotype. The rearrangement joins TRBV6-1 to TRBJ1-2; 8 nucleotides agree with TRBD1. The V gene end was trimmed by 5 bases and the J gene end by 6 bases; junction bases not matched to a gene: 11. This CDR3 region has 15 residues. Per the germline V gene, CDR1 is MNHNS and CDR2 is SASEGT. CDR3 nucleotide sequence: TGTGCCAGCAGTTCATGGACAGGGAGAGCCAATGGCTACACCTTC. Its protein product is CASSSWTGRANGYTF.

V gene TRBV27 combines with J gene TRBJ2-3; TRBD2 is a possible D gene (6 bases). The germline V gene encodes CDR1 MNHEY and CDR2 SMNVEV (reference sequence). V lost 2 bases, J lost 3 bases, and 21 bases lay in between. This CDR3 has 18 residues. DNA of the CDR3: TGTGCCAGCAGTTTAAGGAGGGGCATTCGAACGGGAACAGATACGCAGTATTTT. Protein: CASSLRRGIRTGTDTQYF.

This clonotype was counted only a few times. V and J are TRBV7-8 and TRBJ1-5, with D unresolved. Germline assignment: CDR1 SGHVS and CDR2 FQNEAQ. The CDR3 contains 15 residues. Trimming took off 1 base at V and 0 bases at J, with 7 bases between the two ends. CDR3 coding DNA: TGTGCCAGCAGCTTAGTAGCTTATAGCAATCAGCCCCAGCATTTT. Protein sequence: CASSLVAYSNQPQHF. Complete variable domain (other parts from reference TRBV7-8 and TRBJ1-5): GAGVSQSPRYKVAKRGQDVALRCDPISGHVSLFWYQQALGQGPEFLTYFQNEAQLDKSGLPSDRFFAERPEGSVSTLKIQRTQQEDSAVYLCASSLVAYSNQPQHFGDGTRLSIL.

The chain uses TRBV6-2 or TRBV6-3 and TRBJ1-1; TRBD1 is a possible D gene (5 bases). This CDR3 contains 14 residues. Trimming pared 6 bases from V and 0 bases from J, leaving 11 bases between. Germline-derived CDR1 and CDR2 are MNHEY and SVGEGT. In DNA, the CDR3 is TGTGCCAGCAGAAGGTGGGACTTGAACACTGAAGCTTTCTTT. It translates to CASRRWDLNTEAFF.

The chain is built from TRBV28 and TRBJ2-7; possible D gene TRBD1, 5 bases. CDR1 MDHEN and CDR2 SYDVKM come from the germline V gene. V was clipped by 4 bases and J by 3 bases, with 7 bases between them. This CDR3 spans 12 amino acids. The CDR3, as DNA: TGTGCCAGCAGTTCAGGGTTCTACGAGCAGTACTTC. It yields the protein CASSSGFYEQYF.

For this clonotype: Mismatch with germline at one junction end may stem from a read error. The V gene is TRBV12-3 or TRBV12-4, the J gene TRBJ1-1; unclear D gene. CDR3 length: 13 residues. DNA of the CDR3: TGTGCCAGCAGTTTCTATAAGAACACTGAAGATTTCTTT. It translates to CASSFYKNTEDFF.

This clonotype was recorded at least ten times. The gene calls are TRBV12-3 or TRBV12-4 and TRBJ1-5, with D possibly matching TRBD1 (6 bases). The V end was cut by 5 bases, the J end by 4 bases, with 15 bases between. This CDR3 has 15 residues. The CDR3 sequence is CASSPPARGNQPQHF. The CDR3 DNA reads TGTGCCAGCAGTCCCCCGGCTAGGGGGAATCAGCCCCAGCATTTT.